This T cell receptor beta chain was sequenced in a study of CD8 T cells in ankylosing spondylitis. Regarding the study as a whole: Seemingly characteristic of ankylosing spondylitis blood was a TCR beta motif consisting of under 10 highly homologous variants.

Libraries of TCR beta came from quantitative 5'-RACE with molecular barcodes. TCRdb analysed the 5' RACE reads with MiXCR anew, one entry per CDR3 protein. Seen here are more than 500,000 distinct CDR3 sequences, roughly 5.2% observed once, and the top ten hold around 3.5%. Unmatched junction bases numbered 7, after V lost 7 bases and J lost 8 bases. This CDR3 spans 12 amino acids. Germline V gives CDR1 SQVTM, CDR2 ANQGSEA. This clonotype occurred many times. Its antigen is as yet unknown. The sequenced sample was blood, either unsorted or a sorted T cell fraction (not recorded which). The rearrangement uses TRBV29-1 and TRBJ1-2; 10 bases align to TRBD1. This clonotype originated in a male donor with ankylosing spondylitis. CDR3 region: CSARQGARGYTF. The CDR3 region has the DNA TGCAGCGCTAGACAGGGGGCGCGGGGCTACACCTTC.